This note documents a single T cell receptor beta chain sequence. Its antigen is still unknown. The sample originates from a study of CD4 T cells in relation to SARS-CoV-2 and coronaviruses. The overall study: TCR beta CDR3s were sequenced after 10-day antigen culture of PBMCs.

Notes on the study in general: Each donor contributed either pre-pandemic or post-infection samples, not both.

Clones were sequenced by immunoSEQ multiplex PCR, and TCRdb holds only the in-frame ones, with some missing. Of tens of thousands of clones listed, roughly 70% are singletons. Before the COVID-19 pandemic, during about 2011-2019, CD4+ T cells were taken from unexposed donors. The cells were cultured for over eight days before CD4+ T cells were isolated. Unexposed-donor CD4+ T cells were probed with SARS-CoV-2 S/N and four cold-coronavirus spikes, cells permitting. Sequenced sample: CD4+ T cells from PBMCs, cultured in vitro. The clonotype comes from a human donor in good health.

The CDR3 DNA is TGCAGCTACCACCTGGGACTAGCAGCAGATACGCAGTATTTT. Its protein is CSYHLGLAADTQYF. The chain couples TRBV29-1 to TRBJ2-3; 9 bases map to TRBD2. There are 14 residues in the CDR3. Germline CDR1 SQVTM, CDR2 ANQGSEA. V lost 8 bases to trimming and J lost 4 bases; unmatched junction nucleotides: 10.